This TCR beta chain was sequenced for a study of OX40 agonist ivuxolimab in advanced cancers. Clones were sequenced by immunoSEQ multiplex PCR, and TCRdb holds only the in-frame ones, with some missing. The table records about 83,000 clones, about 88% of them present only once. This CDR3 region has 15 residues. V lost 4 bases to trimming and J lost 3 bases; unmatched junction nucleotides: 6. The V gene's germline CDR1 is MGHRA and CDR2 YSYEKL. Specimen: CD4+ or CD8+ T cells sorted from blood, collected in a trial of the OX40 agonist ivuxolimab. The J gene is TRBJ2-7, the V gene TRBV4-1, with 10 bases lining up with TRBD1. The source of this sequence is an adult with an advanced solid tumor such as melanoma, head and neck, liver or kidney cancer. Here the CDR3 reads CASSRPGTGDYEQYF. CDR3 sequence (DNA): TGCGCCAGCAGCCGCCCCGGGACAGGGGACTACGAGCAGTACTTC.